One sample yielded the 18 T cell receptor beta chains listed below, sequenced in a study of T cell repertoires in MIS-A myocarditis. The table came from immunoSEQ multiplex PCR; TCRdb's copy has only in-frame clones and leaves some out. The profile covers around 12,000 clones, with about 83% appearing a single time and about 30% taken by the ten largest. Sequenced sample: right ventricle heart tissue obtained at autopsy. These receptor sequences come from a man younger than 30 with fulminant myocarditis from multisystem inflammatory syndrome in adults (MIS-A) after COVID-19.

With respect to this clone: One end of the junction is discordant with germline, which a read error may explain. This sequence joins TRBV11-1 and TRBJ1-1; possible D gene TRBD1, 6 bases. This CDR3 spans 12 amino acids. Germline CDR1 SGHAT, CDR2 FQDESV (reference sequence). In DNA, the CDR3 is TGTGCCAGCAGCTTATCGACAGGCGAAGTTTTCTTT. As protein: CASSLSTGEVFF.

The CDR3 DNA follows: TGTGCCAGCAGAACCAGGGAAACCGCTTCACCCCTCCACTTT. Translation: CASRTRETASPLHF. The gene calls are TRBV28 and TRBJ1-6; tentative D call: TRBD1 (5 bases). V lost 6 bases and J lost 9, with 15 bases in between. The CDR3 is 14 amino acids. Germline lookup yields CDR1 MDHEN and CDR2 SYDVKM.

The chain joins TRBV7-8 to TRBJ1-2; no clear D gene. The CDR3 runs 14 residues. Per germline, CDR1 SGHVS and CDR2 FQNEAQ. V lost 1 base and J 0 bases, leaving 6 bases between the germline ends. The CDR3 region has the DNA TGTGCCAGCAGCTTAGTTGGGGCTAACTATGGCTACACCTTC. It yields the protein CASSLVGANYGYTF.

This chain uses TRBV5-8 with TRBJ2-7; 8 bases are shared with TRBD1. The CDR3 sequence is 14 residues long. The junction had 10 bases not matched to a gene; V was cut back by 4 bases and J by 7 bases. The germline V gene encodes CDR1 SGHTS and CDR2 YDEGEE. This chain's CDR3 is CASSRGQGSEEQYF. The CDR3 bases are TGTGCCAGCAGCCGCGGACAGGGAAGTGAGGAGCAGTACTTC.

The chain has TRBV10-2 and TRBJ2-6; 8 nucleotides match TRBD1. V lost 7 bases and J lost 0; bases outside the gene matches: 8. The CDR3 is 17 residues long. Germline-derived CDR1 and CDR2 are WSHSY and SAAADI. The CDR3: CASMVGQANSGANVLTF. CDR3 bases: TGCGCCAGCATGGTGGGACAGGCAAACTCTGGGGCCAACGTCCTGACTTTC.

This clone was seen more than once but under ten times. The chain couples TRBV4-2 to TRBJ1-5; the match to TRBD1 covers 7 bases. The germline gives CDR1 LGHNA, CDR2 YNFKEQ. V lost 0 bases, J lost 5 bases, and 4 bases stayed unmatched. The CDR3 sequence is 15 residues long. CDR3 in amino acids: CASSQDGQADQPQHF. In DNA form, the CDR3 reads TGTGCCAGCAGCCAAGATGGACAGGCCGATCAGCCCCAGCATTTT.

The CDR3 DNA follows: TGTGCCAGCAGCTTTGAGAGAGGATACGAGCAGTACTTC. Amino acid sequence: CASSFERGYEQYF. The rearrangement uses TRBV7-8 and TRBJ2-7; D remains ambiguous. The CDR3 runs 13 residues. Germline CDR1 and CDR2: SGHVS and FQNEAQ. Deletions cut 3 bases from V and 4 bases from J, with 10 bases between.

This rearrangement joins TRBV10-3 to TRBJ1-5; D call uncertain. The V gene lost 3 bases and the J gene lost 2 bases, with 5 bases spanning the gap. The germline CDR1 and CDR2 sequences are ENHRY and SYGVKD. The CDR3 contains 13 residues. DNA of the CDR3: TGTGCCATCAGTGAATGGGGCAATCAGCCCCAGCATTTT. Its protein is CAISEWGNQPQHF.

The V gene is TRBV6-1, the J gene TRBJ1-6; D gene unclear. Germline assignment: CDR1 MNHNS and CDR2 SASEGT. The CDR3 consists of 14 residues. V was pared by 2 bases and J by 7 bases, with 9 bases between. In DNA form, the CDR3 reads TGTGCCAGCAGTGAATGGTACAGCAATTCACCCCTCCACTTT. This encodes CASSEWYSNSPLHF.

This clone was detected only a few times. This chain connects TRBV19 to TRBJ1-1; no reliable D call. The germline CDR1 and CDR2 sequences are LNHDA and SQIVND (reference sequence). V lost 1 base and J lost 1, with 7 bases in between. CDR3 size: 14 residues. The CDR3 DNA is TGTGCCAGTAGTATAGTGGGCGGGAACACTGAAGCTTTCTTT. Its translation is CASSIVGGNTEAFF.

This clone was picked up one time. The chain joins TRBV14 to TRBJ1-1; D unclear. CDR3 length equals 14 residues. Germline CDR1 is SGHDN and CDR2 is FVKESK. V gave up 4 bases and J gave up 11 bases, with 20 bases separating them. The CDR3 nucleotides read TGTGCCAGCAGCCCTTCGGGTCCAGGACTTGAGGCTTTCTTT. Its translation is CASSPSGPGLEAFF.

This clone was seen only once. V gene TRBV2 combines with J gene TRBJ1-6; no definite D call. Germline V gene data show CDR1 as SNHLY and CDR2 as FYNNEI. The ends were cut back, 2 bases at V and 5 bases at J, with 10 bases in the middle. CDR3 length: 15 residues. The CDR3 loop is CASSERGGNNSPLHF. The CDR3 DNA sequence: TGTGCCAGCAGTGAACGGGGAGGCAATAATTCACCCCTCCACTTT. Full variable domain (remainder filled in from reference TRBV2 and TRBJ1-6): EPEVTQTPSHQVTQMGQEVILRCVPISNHLYFYWYRQILGQKVEFLVSFYNNEISEKSEIFDDQFSVERPDGSNFTLKIRSTKLEDSAMYFCASSERGGNNSPLHFGNGTRLTVT.

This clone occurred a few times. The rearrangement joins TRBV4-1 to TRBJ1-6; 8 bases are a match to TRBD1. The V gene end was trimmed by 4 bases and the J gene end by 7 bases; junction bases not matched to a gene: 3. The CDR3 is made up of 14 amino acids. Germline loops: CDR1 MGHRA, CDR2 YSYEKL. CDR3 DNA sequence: TGCGCCAGCAGCCTGACAGGGGCAAATTCACCCCTCCACTTT. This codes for CASSLTGANSPLHF.

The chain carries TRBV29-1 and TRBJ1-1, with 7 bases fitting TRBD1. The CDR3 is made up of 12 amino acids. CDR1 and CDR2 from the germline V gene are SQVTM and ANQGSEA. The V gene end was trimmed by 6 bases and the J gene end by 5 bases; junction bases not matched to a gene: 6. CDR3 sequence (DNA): TGCAGCGTGAGGACAGGTGGTACTGAAGCTTTCTTT. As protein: CSVRTGGTEAFF.

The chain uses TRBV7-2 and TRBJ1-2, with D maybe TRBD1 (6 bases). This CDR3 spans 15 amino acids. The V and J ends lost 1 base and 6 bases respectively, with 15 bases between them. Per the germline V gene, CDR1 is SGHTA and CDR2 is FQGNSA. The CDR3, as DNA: TGTGCCAGCAGCTTAGACGGGGGGCCCTATGATGGCTACACCTTC. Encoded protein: CASSLDGGPYDGYTF.

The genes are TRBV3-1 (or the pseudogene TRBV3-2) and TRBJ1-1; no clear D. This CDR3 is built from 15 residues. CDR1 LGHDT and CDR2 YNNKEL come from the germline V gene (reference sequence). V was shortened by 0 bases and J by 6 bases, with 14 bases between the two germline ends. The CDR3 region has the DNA TGTGCCAGCAGCCAAGACTTGGGGAACCACCCTGAAGCTTTCTTT. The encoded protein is CASSQDLGNHPEAFF.

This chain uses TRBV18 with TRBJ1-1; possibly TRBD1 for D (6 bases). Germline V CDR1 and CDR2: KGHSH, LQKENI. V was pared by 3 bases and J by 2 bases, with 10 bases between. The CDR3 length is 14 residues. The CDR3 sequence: CASSPGGGNTEAFF. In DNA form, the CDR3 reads TGTGCCAGCTCACCCGGCGGGGGCAACACTGAAGCTTTCTTT. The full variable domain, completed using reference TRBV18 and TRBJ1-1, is NAGVMQNPRHLVRRRGQEARLRCSPMKGHSHVYWYRQLPEEGLKFMVYLQKENIIDESGMPKERFSAEFPKEGPSILRIQQVVRGDSAAYFCASSPGGGNTEAFFGQGTRLTVV.

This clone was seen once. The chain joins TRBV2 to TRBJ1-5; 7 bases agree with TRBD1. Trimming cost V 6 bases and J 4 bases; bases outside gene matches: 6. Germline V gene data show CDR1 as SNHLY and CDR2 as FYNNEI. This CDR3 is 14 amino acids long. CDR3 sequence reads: CASSLDRKNQPQHF. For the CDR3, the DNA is TGTGCCAGCAGCTTGGACAGGAAGAATCAGCCCCAGCATTTT. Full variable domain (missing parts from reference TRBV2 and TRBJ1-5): EPEVTQTPSHQVTQMGQEVILRCVPISNHLYFYWYRQILGQKVEFLVSFYNNEISEKSEIFDDQFSVERPDGSNFTLKIRSTKLEDSAMYFCASSLDRKNQPQHFGDGTRLSIL.